This T cell receptor beta chain was recovered during a study of cytomegalovirus exposure and HLA in healthy donors. Study-wide findings and caveats: The authors considered a cluster of highly shared sequence variants likely to be a sequencing artifact. Sequences of the TCR beta chain were said to predict the HLA-A and HLA-B alleles of most subjects accurately. While the bulk of TCR sequences proved rare, some public TCRs turned up in many donors. According to an earlier analysis, most TCR beta V segments yielded productive rearrangements about 87% or about 30% of the time.

For this clone: Its antigen remains unknown.

PCR primers comprised 60 Vbeta and 13 Jbeta primers. The table came from immunoSEQ multiplex PCR; TCRdb's copy has only in-frame clones and leaves some out. Among 160,000 or so clones listed, approximately 80% were seen once. Germline V gives CDR1 LGHNA, CDR2 YSLEER. This CDR3 has 15 residues. The V end was cut by 8 bases, the J end by 1 base, with 14 bases between. The chain combines TRBV4-3 with TRBJ2-2; possibly TRBD1 for D (6 bases). This TCR came from a male donor in good health and CMV-seropositive. Sequencing was done on a sample of PBMCs. CDR3 amino acids: CASSLRTENTGELFF. DNA of the CDR3: TGCGCCAGCTCCCTGAGGACAGAGAACACCGGGGAGCTGTTTTTT.